The 24 T cell receptor beta chains below come from one sample, sequenced in a study of graft-versus-host responses after intestinal transplantation. The method was immunoSEQ multiplex PCR; TCRdb's version includes in-frame clones alone and lacks a portion of them. Of about 39,000 clones in the sample, more than 85% were seen once. No antigen is known for these receptors. The material was unstimulated CD8+ T cells sorted from spleen or lymph node cells, obtained before transplant. All receptors come from a human donor who was the organ donor for an intestinal transplant.

This chain's CDR3 is CASSTGAERNNEKLFF. CDR3 in DNA: TGTGCCAGCAGCACCGGGGCCGAGCGGAATAATGAAAAACTGTTTTTT. The chain carries TRBV5-5 and TRBJ1-4; D perhaps matches TRBD1 (5 bases). CDR1 and CDR2 from the germline V gene are SGHKS and YYEKEE (reference sequence). The CDR3 consists of 16 residues. V gave up 4 bases and J gave up 4 bases, with 17 bases separating them. The full variable domain, rest sourced from reference TRBV5-5 and TRBJ1-4, is DAGVTQSPTHLIKTRGQQVTLRCSPISGHKSVSWYQQVLGQGPQFIFQYYEKEERGRGNFPDRFSARQFPNYSSELNVNALLLGDSALYLCASSTGAERNNEKLFFGSGTQLSVL.

This chain connects TRBV2 to TRBJ2-1; 8 bases line up with TRBD2. Germline CDR1 reads SNHLY; CDR2 reads FYNNEI. CDR3 length: 16 residues. With 5 bases clipped from V and 5 bases from J, the junction kept 11 bases outside the gene matches. CDR3 sequence (DNA): TGTGCCAGCAGTCGCCCTACTAGCGGTACTAACAATGAGCAGTTCTTC. Protein product: CASSRPTSGTNNEQFF.

The V call is TRBV7-3, the J call TRBJ2-3; 10 nucleotides line up with TRBD2. Germline trimming cut 2 bases from V and 5 bases from J; bases unmatched to any gene: 4. The CDR3 loop spans 15 amino acids. The germline gives CDR1 SGHTA, CDR2 FQGTGA. The CDR3 reads CASSLEREGQDTQYF. DNA of the CDR3: TGTGCCAGCAGCTTAGAGCGGGAGGGGCAAGATACGCAGTATTTT. The variable domain in full, with the rest retrieved from reference TRBV7-3 and TRBJ2-3, is GAGVSQTPSNKVTEKGKYVELRCDPISGHTALYWYRQSLGQGPEFLIYFQGTGAADDSGLPNDRFFAVRPEGSVSTLKIQRTERGDSAVYLCASSLEREGQDTQYFGPGTRLTVL.

The gene calls are TRBV6-5 and TRBJ2-3, with D hard to call. With 4 bases removed from V and 1 base from J, the gap between germline ends came to 6 bases. This CDR3 is 13 amino acids long. CDR1 is MNHEY and CDR2 is SVGAGI in the germline V gene. The CDR3 nucleotides are TGTGCCAGCAGTTGGAGCGGCACAGATACGCAGTATTTT. Residues: CASSWSGTDTQYF.

The rearrangement joins TRBV6-4 to TRBJ2-5; 7 bases fit TRBD1. There are 15 residues in the CDR3. V shed 7 bases, J shed 1 base, and the junction held 9 bases outside the gene matches. Germline CDR1 MRHNA, CDR2 SNTAGT. In DNA, the CDR3 is TGTGCCAGCAAGGTCGGCAGGGGGTCCCAAGAGACCCAGTACTTC. Translated, it gives CASKVGRGSQETQYF.

The chain carries TRBV7-9 and TRBJ2-1, with 11 nucleotides matching TRBD2. J lost 7 bases, V lost 1 base, and 6 bases had no gene match. The CDR3 has 16 residues. Germline V lookup: CDR1 SEHNR, CDR2 FQNEAQ (reference sequence). The CDR3 sequence is CASSLVLTSGRNEQFF. CDR3 sequence (DNA): TGTGCCAGCAGCTTAGTTCTTACTAGCGGGAGAAATGAGCAGTTCTTC.

Only one count was recorded for this clone. The chain links TRBV6-1 to TRBJ2-1, with 9 bases matching TRBD2. This CDR3 region has 13 residues. V dropped 8 bases and J dropped 5; count of bases not matched to a gene: 4. Germline CDR1 reads MNHNS; CDR2 reads SASEGT. CDR3 region: CASGTSRHNEQFF. CDR3 DNA sequence: TGTGCCAGCGGGACTAGCCGACACAATGAGCAGTTCTTC.

CDR3 protein: CASSLGSGRSVEQFF. CDR3 DNA sequence: TGTGCCAGCAGCTTAGGTAGCGGGAGGTCGGTCGAGCAGTTCTTC. The chain employs TRBV7-2 and TRBJ2-1; 10 bases align to TRBD2. In germline, CDR1 is SGHTA, CDR2 FQGNSA. The trim removed 1 base at V and 10 bases at J, leaving 7 bases unmatched. The CDR3 is made up of 15 amino acids.

The V call is TRBV7-9, the J call TRBJ2-1; tentative D call: TRBD2 (5 bases). Germline V gene sequence: CDR1 SEHNR, CDR2 FQNEAQ (reference sequence). V shed 7 bases and J shed 5 bases, with 9 bases lying between them. The CDR3 is 12 residues long. CDR3 region: CASTGLNNEQFF. Here the CDR3 DNA reads TGTGCCAGCACTGGACTCAACAATGAGCAGTTCTTC.

In nucleotides, the CDR3 is TGTGCCAGCAGCTCAGCCTACCTCTACTCCTACGAGCAGTACTTC. Encoded protein: CASSSAYLYSYEQYF. The chain joins TRBV5-6 to TRBJ2-7; no clear D gene. V was clipped by 3 bases and J by 0 bases, with 13 bases between them. The germline V gene has CDR1 SGHDT and CDR2 YYEEEE. This CDR3 comprises 15 residues. Looking up the rest from reference TRBV5-6 and TRBJ2-7 gives the full variable domain: DAGVTQSPTHLIKTRGQQVTLRCSPKSGHDTVSWYQQALGQGPQFIFQYYEEEERQRGNFPDRFSGHQFPNYSSELNVNALLLGDSALYLCASSSAYLYSYEQYFGPGTRLTVT.

In this sample, this clone turned up once. The chain links TRBV7-9 to TRBJ1-2; D remains ambiguous. Germline V gene data show CDR1 as SEHNR and CDR2 as FQNEAQ (reference sequence). There are 13 residues in the CDR3. The V end was cut by 6 bases, the J end by 5 bases, with 13 bases between. CDR3 region: CASRGLDGYGYTF. DNA of the CDR3: TGTGCCAGCAGGGGTCTCGATGGATATGGCTACACCTTC.

A word on this clone: This sample includes further DNA sequences coding for the same CDR3. The V call is TRBV28, the J call TRBJ1-5; weak D call: TRBD1 (6 bases). CDR3 length: 14 residues. Trimming removed 5 bases at V and 3 bases at J, with 11 bases between. Looked up from germline, CDR1 is MDHEN and CDR2 is SYDVKM. The CDR3 reads CASSPTGFNQPQHF. CDR3 sequence (DNA): TGTGCCAGCAGTCCCACAGGGTTCAATCAGCCCCAGCATTTT. The full variable domain, in which reference TRBV28 and TRBJ1-5 provide the parts outside the CDR3, is DVKVTQSSRYLVKRTGEKVFLECVQDMDHENMFWYRQDPGLGLRLIYFSYDVKMKEKGDIPEGYSVSREKKERFSLILESASTNQTSMYLCASSPTGFNQPQHFGDGTRLSIL.

The chain carries TRBV7-9 and TRBJ2-7; TRBD1 matches 7 bases. This CDR3 contains 15 residues. V was pared by 5 bases and J by 1 base, with 8 bases of the junction left unmatched. The germline gives CDR1 SEHNR, CDR2 FQNEAQ (reference sequence). Written as DNA, the CDR3 is TGTGCCAGCAGCATGACAGGGTATCGGTCCTACGAGCAGTACTTC. This codes for CASSMTGYRSYEQYF.

This chain links TRBV6-5 with TRBJ2-1; D remains unclear. V lost 3 bases, J lost 10 bases, and 13 bases lay in between. This CDR3 comprises 13 residues. Germline V gives CDR1 MNHEY, CDR2 SVGAGI. The CDR3 nucleotides read TGTGCCAGCAGTTATGAACCCCAGGTGGAGCAGTTCTTC. This translates into CASSYEPQVEQFF.

This clone appeared once. The rearrangement joins TRBV7-6 to TRBJ2-7, with 10 bases matching TRBD2. This CDR3 is 15 amino acids long. CDR1 and CDR2 from the germline V gene are SGHVS and FNYEAQ. V shed 3 bases, J shed 0 bases, and the junction held 2 bases outside the gene matches. The CDR3 sequence is CASSLTSGRSYEQYF. The CDR3 nucleotides read TGTGCCAGCAGCTTGACTAGCGGGCGCTCCTACGAGCAGTACTTC.

This clone was seen just once. The chain links TRBV7-2 to TRBJ2-7; 8 positions match TRBD2. Germline V gene data show CDR1 as SGHTA and CDR2 as FQGNSA. The V segment lost 3 bases and the J segment 6 bases; nucleotides outside the gene matches: 4. The CDR3 runs 13 residues. CDR3 region: CASSFWTSSEQYF. CDR3 coding DNA: TGTGCCAGCAGCTTTTGGACTAGCTCCGAGCAGTACTTC.

This chain joins TRBV4-1 and TRBJ1-1, with D possibly matching TRBD1 (6 bases). Germline loops: CDR1 MGHRA, CDR2 YSYEKL. This CDR3 spans 14 amino acids. The V and J ends lost 3 bases and 1 base respectively, with 9 bases between them. The CDR3 bases are TGCGCCAGCAGCCAGGGGGCGGGGAACACTGAAGCTTTCTTT. Protein sequence: CASSQGAGNTEAFF.

The chain combines TRBV6-5 with TRBJ2-1, with 9 positions matching TRBD2. Germline loops: CDR1 MNHEY, CDR2 SVGAGI. The ends lost 5 bases at V and 15 bases at J; junction bases unmatched: 11. The CDR3 sequence is 13 residues long. CDR3 DNA sequence: TGTGCCAGCAGTCTCCTAGCGGGGAGAGATCTGTTCTTC. Amino acids: CASSLLAGRDLFF.

The V gene is TRBV27, the J gene TRBJ2-5, with D tentatively TRBD2 (5 bases). Germline-derived CDR1 and CDR2 are MNHEY and SMNVEV (reference sequence). CDR3 size: 18 residues. Deletions cut 6 bases from V and 0 bases from J, with 23 bases between. For the CDR3, the DNA is TGTGCCAGCAGACCCACCTTAGCCCGGGGAAGAGACCAAGAGACCCAGTACTTC. As protein: CASRPTLARGRDQETQYF.

The chain carries TRBV4-2 and TRBJ1-2; 11 bases agree with TRBD1. V trimming: 0 bases; J trimming: 6 bases; junction bases outside the gene matches: 3. This CDR3 is 15 amino acids long. CDR1 is LGHNA, CDR2 YNFKEQ, per germline. The chain's CDR3 is CASSQEDRGQDGYTF. CDR3 coding DNA: TGTGCCAGCAGCCAAGAGGACAGGGGGCAGGATGGCTACACCTTC.

This rearrangement joins TRBV10-3 to TRBJ2-7, with TRBD1 matching 7 bases. The V segment lost 6 bases and the J segment 3 bases; nucleotides outside the gene matches: 11. CDR3 size: 15 residues. CDR1 and CDR2 (germline): ENHRY, SYGVKD. The DNA for the CDR3 is TGTGCCATCAGGGAGACGGGGACAGCAATCTACGAGCAGTACTTC. Its translation is CAIRETGTAIYEQYF.

The chain links TRBV5-1 to TRBJ2-7, with D perhaps being TRBD1 or TRBD2 (5 bases each). The length of the CDR3 is 15 residues. The V end was cut by 1 base, the J end by 3 bases, with 14 bases between. Germline loops: CDR1 SGHRS, CDR2 YFSETQ. CDR3 nucleotides: TGCGCCAGCAGCTTGAGTGGGGGACCGAACTACGAGCAGTACTTC. It encodes CASSLSGGPNYEQYF.

V is TRBV27 and J is TRBJ2-5, with D perhaps matching TRBD2 (5 bases). Germline CDR1 reads MNHEY; CDR2 reads SMNVEV (reference sequence). This CDR3 contains 13 residues. Trimming removed 6 bases at V and 5 bases at J, with 13 bases between. The CDR3 region has the DNA TGTGCCAGCAGCCTGGACCGCGGGGAGACCCAGTACTTC. As protein: CASSLDRGETQYF.

CDR3: CASRQGFNEQFF. The CDR3 DNA reads as TGTGCCAGCAGGCAGGGGTTTAATGAGCAGTTCTTC. The genes are TRBV27 and TRBJ2-1; TRBD1 is a possible D gene (6 bases). This CDR3 spans 12 amino acids. CDR1 is MNHEY and CDR2 is SMNVEV in the germline V gene (reference sequence). V was cut by 6 bases and J by 7 bases, with 10 bases left in between.